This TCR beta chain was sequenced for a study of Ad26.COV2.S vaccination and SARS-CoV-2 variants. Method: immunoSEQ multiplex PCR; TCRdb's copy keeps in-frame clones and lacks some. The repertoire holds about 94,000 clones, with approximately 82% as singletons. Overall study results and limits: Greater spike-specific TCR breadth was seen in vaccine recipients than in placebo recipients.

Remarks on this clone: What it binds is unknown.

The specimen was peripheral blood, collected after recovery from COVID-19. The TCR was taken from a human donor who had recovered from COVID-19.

The CDR3 sequence is CASSPFWMLGRAEAFF. As DNA, the CDR3 is TGTGCCAGCAGCCCCTTTTGGATGCTCGGGAGGGCTGAAGCTTTCTTT. This rearrangement joins TRBV5-5 to TRBJ1-1, with unresolved D. V dropped 4 bases and J dropped 6 bases, with 22 bases sitting between them. Germline CDR1 SGHKS, CDR2 YYEKEE (reference sequence). The CDR3 is 16 amino acids.